These 7 T cell receptor beta chains came from one sample sequenced in a study of blood T cell repertoires in COVID-19. The table came from immunoSEQ multiplex PCR; TCRdb's copy has only in-frame clones and leaves some out. The table includes 95,000 to 150,000 clones, approximately 92% detected once. The sample comprised peripheral blood. The receptors derive from a man aged 70 or older with active or convalescent COVID-19.

This chain joins TRBV2 and TRBJ1-2, with 7 bases matching TRBD1. V dropped 4 bases and J dropped 4; count of bases not matched to a gene: 3. Per germline, CDR1 SNHLY and CDR2 FYNNEI. The CDR3 sequence is 13 residues long. Written as DNA, the CDR3 is TGTGCCAGCAGTGGGGGACAGCGCTATGGCTACACCTTC. Its protein is CASSGGQRYGYTF.

J is TRBJ2-5 and V is TRBV19; D is perhaps TRBD1 (5 bases). Trimming shortened V by 3 bases and J by 2 bases, and 16 bases separated the two germline ends. This CDR3 region has 16 residues. Looked up from germline, CDR1 is LNHDA and CDR2 is SQIVND (reference sequence). This chain's CDR3 is CASSIWGSGAQETQYF. The CDR3 coding sequence is TGTGCCAGTAGTATTTGGGGCAGTGGGGCGCAAGAGACCCAGTACTTC.

This clone turned up a few times. V is TRBV14 and J is TRBJ2-7; D possibly corresponds to TRBD2 (6 bases). V was pared by 5 bases and J by 0 bases, with 14 bases between. In germline, CDR1 is SGHDN, CDR2 FVKESK. The CDR3 sequence is 15 residues long. The CDR3: CASSVRPEGSYEQYF. Here the CDR3 DNA reads TGTGCCAGCAGCGTAAGACCGGAGGGCTCCTACGAGCAGTACTTC.

The chain joins TRBV28 to TRBJ1-2; 10 nucleotides align to TRBD1. The CDR3 runs 16 residues. V dropped 1 base and J dropped 4; count of bases not matched to a gene: 6. Germline loops: CDR1 MDHEN, CDR2 SYDVKM. The CDR3: CASSLSGTGALYGYTF. Written as DNA, the CDR3 is TGTGCCAGCAGTTTATCGGGGACAGGGGCTCTCTATGGCTACACCTTC.

The J gene is TRBJ2-1, the V gene TRBV5-8; 9 bases agree with TRBD2. V was clipped by 3 bases and J by 9 bases; unmatched bases: 10. The germline CDR1 and CDR2 sequences are SGHTS and YDEGEE. This CDR3 contains 15 residues. The CDR3 coding sequence is TGTGCCAGCAGCTCGAGGCCGGGACTAGCAGGTGAGCAGTTCTTC. Translated: CASSSRPGLAGEQFF.

The chain combines TRBV6-1 with TRBJ1-6; D call uncertain. CDR1 is MNHNS, CDR2 SASEGT, per germline. The CDR3 covers 13 residues. Trimming took 2 bases from V and 7 from J, leaving 6 bases between them. This CDR3 reads CASSETENSPLHF. CDR3 nucleotide sequence: TGTGCCAGCAGTGAAACAGAGAATTCACCCCTCCACTTT.

The chain recombines TRBV2 with TRBJ1-3; D uncertain. The CDR3 contains 13 residues. Deletions cut 7 bases from V and 1 base from J, with 8 bases between. Per the germline V gene, CDR1 is SNHLY and CDR2 is FYNNEI. CDR3 DNA sequence: TGTGCCAGCACCCGGGGATCTGGAAACACCATATATTTT. Its translation: CASTRGSGNTIYF.